This TCR beta chain was sequenced during a study of shared T cell receptors in the human thymus. V lost 2 bases to trimming and J lost 3 bases; unmatched junction nucleotides: 12. This CDR3 spans 18 amino acids. Germline CDR1 reads SGHVS; CDR2 reads FQNEAQ. Profiled with immunoSEQ multiplex PCR; TCRdb holds only in-frame clones, not every one. The sample contains about 710,000 clones, around 87% of which appear only once. The data also belong to a second study, concerning human thymus T cells. This second report adds: Corrective surgery for congenital heart defects was being performed on the healthy Finnish infants who were the donors. Thymic and blood repertoires appeared to show biased V and J gene usage.

The TCR sequence derives from a boy under three years old with a congenital heart defect. The specimen was thymocytes. V usage is TRBV7-8 and J usage is TRBJ2-1, with 8 bases lining up with TRBD2. The CDR3 loop is CASSLPSSGQRRYNEQFF. As DNA, the CDR3 is TGTGCCAGCAGCTTACCATCTAGCGGGCAAAGGCGCTACAATGAGCAGTTCTTC.